These 9 T cell receptor beta chains were sequenced from one sample in a study of T cell responses to AZD1222 COVID-19 vaccine. Only in-frame clones appear in the TCRdb table, and some are missing; sequencing was by immunoSEQ multiplex PCR. The sample lists about 150,000 clones, more than 70% seen once, with more than 12% in the top ten. The sample consisted of peripheral blood, taken on day 0 of AZD1222 vaccination. The receptors here all came from an adult in good health.

The genes are TRBV5-1 and TRBJ1-1, with 8 bases fitting TRBD1. Germline CDR1 and CDR2: SGHRS and YFSETQ. The CDR3 contains 14 residues. Unmatched junction bases numbered 0, after V lost 1 base and J lost 1 base. In nucleotides, the CDR3 is TGCGCCAGCAGCTTGCAGGGGGCGAACACTGAAGCTTTCTTT. Protein sequence: CASSLQGANTEAFF.

The V call is TRBV24-1, the J call TRBJ1-2; D is uncertain. Trimming took off 4 bases at V and 8 bases at J, with 10 bases between the two ends. Looked up from germline, CDR1 is KGHDR and CDR2 is SFDVKD. The CDR3 consists of 12 residues. Here the CDR3 DNA reads TGTGCCACCAGTGACCTAGGGTTGGGCTACACCTTC. This codes for CATSDLGLGYTF.

The genes are TRBV2 and TRBJ2-7, with 8 bases that match TRBD2. CDR3 length equals 15 residues. V shed 3 bases, J shed 3 bases, and the junction held 7 bases outside the gene matches. Germline lookup yields CDR1 SNHLY and CDR2 FYNNEI. The CDR3 sequence: CASSEPGLGDYEQYF. The DNA of the CDR3 is TGTGCCAGCAGTGAGCCGGGACTAGGGGACTACGAGCAGTACTTC. The full variable domain, its missing parts supplied by reference TRBV2 and TRBJ2-7, is EPEVTQTPSHQVTQMGQEVILRCVPISNHLYFYWYRQILGQKVEFLVSFYNNEISEKSEIFDDQFSVERPDGSNFTLKIRSTKLEDSAMYFCASSEPGLGDYEQYFGPGTRLTVT.

This rearrangement joins TRBV24-1 to TRBJ2-1; D remains ambiguous. The CDR3 extends over 16 amino acids. From germline, CDR1 is KGHDR and CDR2 SFDVKD. Trimming removed 4 bases at V and 2 bases at J, with 14 bases between. CDR3 in DNA: TGTGCCACCAGTGACCTTCGAGACGGACCCTACAATGAGCAGTTCTTC. The encoded protein is CATSDLRDGPYNEQFF.

The rearrangement joins TRBV5-6 to TRBJ2-7, with D uncertain. The CDR3 runs to 14 residues. Germline loops: CDR1 SGHDT, CDR2 YYEEEE. The V end was cut by 7 bases, the J end by 5 bases, with 19 bases between. The CDR3 sequence: CASSRPLVGNEQYF. The CDR3 region has the DNA TGTGCCAGCTCTAGGCCCCTCGTGGGGAACGAGCAGTACTTC.

The chain joins TRBV4-1 to TRBJ2-2; tentatively, D is TRBD2 (5 bases). The CDR3 is 14 residues long. Trimming left V 6 bases short and J 0 bases short, with 8 bases between. Germline CDR1 reads MGHRA; CDR2 reads YSYEKL. The CDR3 region has the DNA TGCGCCAGCAGGCGGGTCTCGAACACCGGGGAGCTGTTTTTT. The encoded protein is CASRRVSNTGELFF.

V gene TRBV5-3 combines with J gene TRBJ1-5; 7 bases are shared with TRBD1. TRBV5-3 is marked as an open reading frame, function uncertain. This CDR3 is 13 amino acids long. V lost 4 bases to trimming and J lost 4 bases; unmatched junction nucleotides: 2. Here the CDR3 DNA reads TGTGCCAGAAGCAGGGGGCGGAATCAGCCCCAGCATTTT. This sequence encodes CARSRGRNQPQHF.

This clone occurred once. The sample contains more than one DNA sequence encoding this CDR3. V gene TRBV18 combines with J gene TRBJ1-1; D might be TRBD1 (5 bases). Germline V gene sequence: CDR1 KGHSH, CDR2 LQKENI. The V end was cut by 2 bases, the J end by 0 bases, with 10 bases between. The CDR3 runs to 15 residues. DNA of the CDR3: TGTGCCAGCTCACCAAGGGCAGGGTTGAACACTGAAGCTTTCTTT. Amino acid sequence: CASSPRAGLNTEAFF.

The chain uses TRBV7-3 and TRBJ2-7; 8 nucleotides align to TRBD2. V dropped 5 bases and J dropped 5; count of bases not matched to a gene: 14. Looked up from germline, CDR1 is SGHTA and CDR2 is FQGTGA. The CDR3 length is 16 residues. The CDR3 spells CASSASRGGRRNEQYF. CDR3 nucleotide sequence: TGTGCCAGCAGCGCAAGCCGGGGGGGCCGTAGAAACGAGCAGTACTTC.